This T cell receptor (beta chain) was captured by sequencing in a study of T-cell memory formation after mild COVID-19. MiXCR was run by TCRdb on the 5' RACE reads, yielding one entry per CDR3 protein. This table holds about 440,000 distinct CDR3 sequences, 20% found once. Findings and caveats of the study: Clones contracting day 15 to 85 were balanced CD4/CD8; later expanders leaned CD4+.

On this clonotype: What it binds is not known.

Sequencing input: PBMCs or a T cell subset sorted from them (not recorded which). The sequence was collected from an adult woman who had mild COVID-19 (a few samples of this study predate the infection). Cell type and time point are not known.

The CDR3 coding sequence is TGTGCCAGCAGTGATGGCTACCACACTGAAGCTTTCTTT. It encodes CASSDGYHTEAFF. The chain couples TRBV6-1 to TRBJ1-1; no firm D call. The CDR3 loop spans 13 amino acids. V gave up 3 bases and J gave up 3 bases, with 8 bases separating them. The germline gives CDR1 MNHNS, CDR2 SASEGT.